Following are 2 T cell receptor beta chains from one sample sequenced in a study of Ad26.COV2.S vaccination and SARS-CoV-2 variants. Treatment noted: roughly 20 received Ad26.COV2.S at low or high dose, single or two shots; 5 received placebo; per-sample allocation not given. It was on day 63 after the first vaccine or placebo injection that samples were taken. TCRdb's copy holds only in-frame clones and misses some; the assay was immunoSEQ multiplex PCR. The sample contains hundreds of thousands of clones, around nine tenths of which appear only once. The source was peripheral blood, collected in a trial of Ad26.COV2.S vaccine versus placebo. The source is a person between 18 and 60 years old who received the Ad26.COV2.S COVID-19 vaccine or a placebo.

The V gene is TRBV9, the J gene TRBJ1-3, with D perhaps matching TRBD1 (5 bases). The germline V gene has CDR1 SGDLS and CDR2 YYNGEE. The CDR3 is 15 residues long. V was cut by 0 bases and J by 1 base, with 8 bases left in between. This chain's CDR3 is CASSVEAGSGNTIYF. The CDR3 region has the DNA TGTGCCAGCAGCGTAGAGGCAGGGTCTGGAAACACCATATATTTT. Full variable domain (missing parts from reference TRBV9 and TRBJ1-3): DSGVTQTPKHLITATGQRVTLRCSPRSGDLSVYWYQQSLDQGLQFLIQYYNGEERAKGNILERFSAQQFPDLHSELNLSSLELGDSALYFCASSVEAGSGNTIYFGEGSWLTVV.

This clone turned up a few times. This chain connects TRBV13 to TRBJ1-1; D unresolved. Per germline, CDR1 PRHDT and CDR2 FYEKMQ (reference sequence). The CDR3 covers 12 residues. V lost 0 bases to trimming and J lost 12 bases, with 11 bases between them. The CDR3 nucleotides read TGTGCCAGCAGCTTAGGGGGCGGGGTGCCTTTCTTT. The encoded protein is CASSLGGGVPFF.